This T cell receptor (beta chain) appears in the sequencing data of a study of cytomegalovirus exposure and HLA in healthy donors. Notes on the study in general: In vitro, three CMV-associated chains proved specific for CMV antigens.

Germline CDR1 and CDR2: SGHRS and YFSETQ. V lost 0 bases and J 2 bases, leaving 8 bases between the germline ends. The CDR3 is made up of 14 amino acids. PCR employed 60 Vbeta and 13 Jbeta primers. Clones were read by immunoSEQ multiplex PCR, and TCRdb kept only the in-frame ones, dropping some. The specimen's table records under 130,000 clones. With regard to this clone: Its specificity is unknown.

The genes are TRBV5-1 and TRBJ1-1; D not certain. Sequencing was performed on PBMCs. The TCR was taken from a man aged 45 to 65 in good health and CMV-seronegative. CDR3 protein: CASSLVGVNTEAFF. CDR3 in DNA: TGCGCCAGCAGCTTGGTCGGGGTTAACACTGAAGCTTTCTTT.